This TCR beta chain was sequenced during a study of T cell changes during pregnancy in multiple sclerosis. From germline, CDR1 is SGHNT and CDR2 YYREEE (reference sequence). The CDR3 extends over 13 amino acids. Deletions cut 2 bases from V and 3 bases from J, with 8 bases between. Produced via immunoSEQ multiplex PCR; TCRdb's table is partial and in-frame only. The profile covers over 10,000 clones, with around nine tenths appearing a single time and about 8.1% taken by the ten largest. This chain uses TRBV5-4 with TRBJ2-5; weak D call: TRBD1 (5 bases). This clonotype originated in a female donor with multiple sclerosis, enrolled in a pregnancy study. The sequencing used CD8+ T cells from peripheral blood mononuclear cells, collected in the first trimester of pregnancy. In DNA, the CDR3 is TGTGCCAGCAGCTTTAGGGGCGAAGAGACCCAGTACTTC. Protein: CASSFRGEETQYF.